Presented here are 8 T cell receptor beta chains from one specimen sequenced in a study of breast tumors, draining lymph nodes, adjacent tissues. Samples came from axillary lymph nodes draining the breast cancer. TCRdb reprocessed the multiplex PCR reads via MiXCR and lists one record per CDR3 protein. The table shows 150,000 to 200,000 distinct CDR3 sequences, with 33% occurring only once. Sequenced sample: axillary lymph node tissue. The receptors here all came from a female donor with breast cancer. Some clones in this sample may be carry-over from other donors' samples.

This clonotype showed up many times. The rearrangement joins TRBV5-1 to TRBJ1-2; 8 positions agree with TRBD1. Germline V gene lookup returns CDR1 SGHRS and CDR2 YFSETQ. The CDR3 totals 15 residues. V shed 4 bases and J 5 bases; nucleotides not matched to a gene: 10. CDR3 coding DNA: TGCGCCAGCAGCCCCTGGACAGGGAAAGGTTATGGCTACACCTTC. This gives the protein CASSPWTGKGYGYTF.

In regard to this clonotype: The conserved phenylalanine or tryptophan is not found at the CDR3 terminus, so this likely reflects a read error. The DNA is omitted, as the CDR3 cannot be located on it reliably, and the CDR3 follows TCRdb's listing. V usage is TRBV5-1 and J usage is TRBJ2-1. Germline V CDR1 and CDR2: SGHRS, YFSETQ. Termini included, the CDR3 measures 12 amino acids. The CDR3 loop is CASSGAYNEQSS.

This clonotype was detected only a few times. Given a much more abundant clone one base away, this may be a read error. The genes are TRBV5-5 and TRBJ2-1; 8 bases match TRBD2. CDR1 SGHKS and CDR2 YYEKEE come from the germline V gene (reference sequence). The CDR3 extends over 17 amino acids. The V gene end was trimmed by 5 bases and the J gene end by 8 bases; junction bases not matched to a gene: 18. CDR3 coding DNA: TGTGCCAGCAGGATTCCTAGACCAGCGGGAGATACTGATGAGCAGTTCTTC. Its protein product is CASRIPRPAGDTDEQFF.

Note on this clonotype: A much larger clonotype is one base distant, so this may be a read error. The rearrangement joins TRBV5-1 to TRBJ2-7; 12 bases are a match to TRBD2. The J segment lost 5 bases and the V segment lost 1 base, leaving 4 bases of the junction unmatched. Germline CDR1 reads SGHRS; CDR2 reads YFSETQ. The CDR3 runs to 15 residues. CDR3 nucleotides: TGCGCCAGCAGCTTGACTAGCGGGGGGAACCACGAGCAGTACTTC. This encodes CASSLTSGGNHEQYF.

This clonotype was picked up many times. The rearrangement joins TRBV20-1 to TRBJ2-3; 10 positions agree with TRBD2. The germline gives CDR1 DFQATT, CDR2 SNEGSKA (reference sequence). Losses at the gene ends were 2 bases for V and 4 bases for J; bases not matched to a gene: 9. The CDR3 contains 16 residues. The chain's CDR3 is CSARYSAGGPADTQYF. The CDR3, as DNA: TGCAGTGCTAGATACTCAGCGGGAGGGCCTGCAGATACGCAGTATTTT.

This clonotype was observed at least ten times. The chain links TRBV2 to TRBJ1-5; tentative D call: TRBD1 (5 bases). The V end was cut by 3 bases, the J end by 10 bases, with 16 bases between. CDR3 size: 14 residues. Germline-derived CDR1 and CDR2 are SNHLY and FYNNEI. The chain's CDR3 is CASSEGSGHLPQHF. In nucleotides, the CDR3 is TGTGCCAGCAGTGAGGGGTCGGGGCATCTTCCCCAGCATTTT.

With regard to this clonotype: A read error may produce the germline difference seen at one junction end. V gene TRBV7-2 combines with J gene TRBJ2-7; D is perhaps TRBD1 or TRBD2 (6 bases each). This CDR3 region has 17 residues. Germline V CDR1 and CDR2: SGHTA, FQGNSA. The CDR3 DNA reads TGTGCCAGCAGCTTAGTGGGGGGCGGGACCCCCTCCTATGAGCAGTACTTC. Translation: CASSLVGGGTPSYEQYF.

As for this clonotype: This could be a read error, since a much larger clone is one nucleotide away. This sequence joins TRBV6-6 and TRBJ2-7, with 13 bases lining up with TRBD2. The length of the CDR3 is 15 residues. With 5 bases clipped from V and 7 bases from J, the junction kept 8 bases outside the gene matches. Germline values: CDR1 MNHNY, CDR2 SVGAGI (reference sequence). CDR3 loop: CASSHWGTSGTEQYF. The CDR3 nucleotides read TGTGCCAGCAGTCATTGGGGGACTAGCGGGACTGAGCAGTACTTC.